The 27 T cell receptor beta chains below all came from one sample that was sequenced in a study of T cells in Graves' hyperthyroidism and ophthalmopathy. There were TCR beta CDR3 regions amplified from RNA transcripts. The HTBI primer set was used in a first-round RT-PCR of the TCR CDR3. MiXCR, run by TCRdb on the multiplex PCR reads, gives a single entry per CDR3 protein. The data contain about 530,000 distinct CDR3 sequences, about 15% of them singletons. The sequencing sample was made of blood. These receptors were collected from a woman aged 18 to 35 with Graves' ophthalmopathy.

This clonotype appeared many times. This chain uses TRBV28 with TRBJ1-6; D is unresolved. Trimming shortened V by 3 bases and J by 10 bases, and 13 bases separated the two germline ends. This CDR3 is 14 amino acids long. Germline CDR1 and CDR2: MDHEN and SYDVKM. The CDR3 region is CASSFWSPKSPLHF. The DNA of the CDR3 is TGTGCCAGCAGTTTCTGGTCTCCTAAGTCACCCCTCCACTTT.

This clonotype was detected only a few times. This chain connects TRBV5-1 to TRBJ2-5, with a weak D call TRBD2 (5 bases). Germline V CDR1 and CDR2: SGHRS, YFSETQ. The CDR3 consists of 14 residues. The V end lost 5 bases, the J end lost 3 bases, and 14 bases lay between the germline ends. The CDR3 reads CASSEGLEEETQYF. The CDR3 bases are TGCGCCAGCAGTGAGGGTCTCGAGGAAGAGACCCAGTACTTC.

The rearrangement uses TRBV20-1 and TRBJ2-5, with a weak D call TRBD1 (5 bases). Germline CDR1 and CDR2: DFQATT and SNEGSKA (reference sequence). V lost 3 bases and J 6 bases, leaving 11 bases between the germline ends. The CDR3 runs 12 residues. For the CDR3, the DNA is TGCAGTGCTAGGGCAGACAGTCAGACCCAGTACTTC. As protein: CSARADSQTQYF.

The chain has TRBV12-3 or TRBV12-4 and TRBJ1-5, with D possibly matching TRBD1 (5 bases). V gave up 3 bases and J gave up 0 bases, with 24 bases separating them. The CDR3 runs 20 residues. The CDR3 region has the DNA TGTGCCAGCAGTTTCGAGGGGACGAGTGTGGAATTTTATAGCAATCAGCCCCAGCATTTT. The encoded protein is CASSFEGTSVEFYSNQPQHF.

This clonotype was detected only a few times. CDR3 nucleotides: TGTGCCAGCAGCCGAGCCGGCAGGGGGAATGGCTACACCTTC. This translates into CASSRAGRGNGYTF. The gene calls are TRBV7-6 and TRBJ1-2, with TRBD1 identical over 7 bases. The germline gives CDR1 SGHVS, CDR2 FNYEAQ. The CDR3 length is 14 residues. Germline trimming cut 5 bases from V and 6 bases from J; bases unmatched to any gene: 9. The full variable domain, rest sourced from reference TRBV7-6 and TRBJ1-2, is GAGVSQSPRYKVTKRGQDVALRCDPISGHVSLYWYRQALGQGPEFLTYFNYEAQQDKSGLPNDRFSAERPEGSISTLTIQRTEQRDSAMYRCASSRAGRGNGYTFGSGTRLTVV.

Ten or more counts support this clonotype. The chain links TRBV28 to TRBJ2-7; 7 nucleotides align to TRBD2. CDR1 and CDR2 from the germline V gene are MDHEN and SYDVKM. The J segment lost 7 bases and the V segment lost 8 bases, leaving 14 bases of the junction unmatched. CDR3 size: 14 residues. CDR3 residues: CASGGGGPTEEQYF. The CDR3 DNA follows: TGTGCCAGCGGGGGGGGAGGGCCAACCGAAGAGCAGTACTTC. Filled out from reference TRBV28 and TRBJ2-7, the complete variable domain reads DVKVTQSSRYLVKRTGEKVFLECVQDMDHENMFWYRQDPGLGLRLIYFSYDVKMKEKGDIPEGYSVSREKKERFSLILESASTNQTSMYLCASGGGGPTEEQYFGPGTRLTVT.

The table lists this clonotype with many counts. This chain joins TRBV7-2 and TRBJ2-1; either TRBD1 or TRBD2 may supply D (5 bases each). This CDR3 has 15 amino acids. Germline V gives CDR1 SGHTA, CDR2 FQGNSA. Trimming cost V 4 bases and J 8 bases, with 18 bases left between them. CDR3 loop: CASSSTIGTGHEQFF. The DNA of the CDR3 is TGTGCCAGCAGCTCGACTATCGGTACAGGCCATGAGCAGTTCTTC.

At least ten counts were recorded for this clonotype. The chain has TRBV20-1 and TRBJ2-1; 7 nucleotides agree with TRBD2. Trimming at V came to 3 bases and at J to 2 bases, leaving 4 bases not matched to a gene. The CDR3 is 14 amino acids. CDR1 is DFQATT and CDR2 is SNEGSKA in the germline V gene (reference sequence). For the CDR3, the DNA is TGCAGTGCTAGGCAGCGGGATGCCTACAATGAGCAGTTCTTC. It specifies CSARQRDAYNEQFF.

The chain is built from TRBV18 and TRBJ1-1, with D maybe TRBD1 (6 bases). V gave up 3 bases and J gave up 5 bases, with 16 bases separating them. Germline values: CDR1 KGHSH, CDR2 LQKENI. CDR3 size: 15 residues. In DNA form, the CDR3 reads TGTGCCAGCTCACCCCCGGGAGGGGGAGGAACTGAAGCTTTCTTT. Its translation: CASSPPGGGGTEAFF. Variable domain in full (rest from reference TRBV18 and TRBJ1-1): NAGVMQNPRHLVRRRGQEARLRCSPMKGHSHVYWYRQLPEEGLKFMVYLQKENIIDESGMPKERFSAEFPKEGPSILRIQQVVRGDSAAYFCASSPPGGGGTEAFFGQGTRLTVV.

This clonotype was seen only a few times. This chain's CDR3 is CASSLGQGTPEAFF. The CDR3 region has the DNA TGTGCCAGCAGCTTAGGCCAGGGGACCCCTGAAGCTTTCTTT. The chain recombines TRBV7-2 with TRBJ1-1; tentative D call: TRBD1 (6 bases). This CDR3 comprises 14 residues. CDR1 and CDR2 (germline): SGHTA, FQGNSA. The V gene lost 1 base and the J gene lost 6 bases, with 12 bases spanning the gap. Full variable domain (rest looked up from reference TRBV7-2 and TRBJ1-1): GAGVSQSPSNKVTEKGKDVELRCDPISGHTALYWYRQSLGQGLEFLIYFQGNSAPDKSGLPSDRFSAERTGGSVSTLTIQRTQQEDSAVYLCASSLGQGTPEAFFGQGTRLTVV.

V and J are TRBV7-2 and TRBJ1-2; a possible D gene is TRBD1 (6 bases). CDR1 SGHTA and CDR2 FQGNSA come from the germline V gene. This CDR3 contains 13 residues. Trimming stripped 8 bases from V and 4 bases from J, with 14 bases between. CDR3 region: CASRGGGPYGYTF. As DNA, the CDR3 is TGTGCCAGCCGCGGCGGGGGCCCCTATGGCTACACCTTC.

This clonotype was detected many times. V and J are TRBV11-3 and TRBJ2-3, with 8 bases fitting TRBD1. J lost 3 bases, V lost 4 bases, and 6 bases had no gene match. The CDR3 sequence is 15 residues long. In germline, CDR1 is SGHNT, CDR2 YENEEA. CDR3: CASSSRGQGTDTQYF. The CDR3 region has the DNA TGTGCCAGCAGCTCCCGCGGACAGGGTACAGATACGCAGTATTTT.

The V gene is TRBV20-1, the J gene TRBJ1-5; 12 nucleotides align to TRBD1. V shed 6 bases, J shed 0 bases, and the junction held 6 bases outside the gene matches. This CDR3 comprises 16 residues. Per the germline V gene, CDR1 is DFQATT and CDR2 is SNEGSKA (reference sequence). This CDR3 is CSAGDRGQYSNQPQHF. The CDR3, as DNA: TGCAGTGCGGGGGACAGGGGGCAATATAGCAATCAGCCCCAGCATTTT.

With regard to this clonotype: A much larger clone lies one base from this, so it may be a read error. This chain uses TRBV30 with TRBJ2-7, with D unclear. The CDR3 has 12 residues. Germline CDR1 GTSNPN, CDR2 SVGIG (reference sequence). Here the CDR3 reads CTWSNRVTEQYF. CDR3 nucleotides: TGTACCTGGAGTAATCGAGTGACCGAGCAGTACTTC.

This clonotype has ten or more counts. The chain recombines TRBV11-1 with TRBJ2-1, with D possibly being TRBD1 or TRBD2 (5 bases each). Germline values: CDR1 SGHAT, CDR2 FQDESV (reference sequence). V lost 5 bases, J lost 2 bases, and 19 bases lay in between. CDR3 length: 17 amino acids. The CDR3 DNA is TGTGCCAGCAGCACCGAAACCGGGACGAGACCCTACAATGAGCAGTTCTTC. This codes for CASSTETGTRPYNEQFF.

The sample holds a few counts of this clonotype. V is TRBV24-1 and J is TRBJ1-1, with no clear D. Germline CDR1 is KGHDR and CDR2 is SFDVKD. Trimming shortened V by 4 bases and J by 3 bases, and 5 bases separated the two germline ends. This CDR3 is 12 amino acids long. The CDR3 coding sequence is TGTGCCACCAGTGAACGGGACACTGAAGCTTTCTTT. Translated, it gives CATSERDTEAFF.

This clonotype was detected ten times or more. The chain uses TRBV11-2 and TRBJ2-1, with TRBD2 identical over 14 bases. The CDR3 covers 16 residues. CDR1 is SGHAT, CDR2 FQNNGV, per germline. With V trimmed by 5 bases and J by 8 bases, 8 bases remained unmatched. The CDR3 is CASSTSLGLAGDEQFF. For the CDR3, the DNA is TGTGCCAGCAGCACAAGCCTGGGACTAGCGGGAGATGAGCAGTTCTTC.

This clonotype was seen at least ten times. CDR3 protein: CASSPPIRGGNQPQHF. CDR3 DNA: TGTGCCAGCTCACCACCGATTCGGGGAGGCAATCAGCCCCAGCATTTT. This chain joins TRBV18 and TRBJ1-5; D is unclear. The V end was cut by 0 bases, the J end by 2 bases, with 11 bases between. Germline CDR1 KGHSH, CDR2 LQKENI. This CDR3 region has 16 residues.

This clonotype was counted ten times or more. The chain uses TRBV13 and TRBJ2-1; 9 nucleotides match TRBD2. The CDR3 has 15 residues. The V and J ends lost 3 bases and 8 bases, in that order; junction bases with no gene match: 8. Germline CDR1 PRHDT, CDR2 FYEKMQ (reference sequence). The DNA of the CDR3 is TGTGCCAGCAGCTTGGCGGGAGGGACCTCGGATGAGCAGTTCTTC. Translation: CASSLAGGTSDEQFF.

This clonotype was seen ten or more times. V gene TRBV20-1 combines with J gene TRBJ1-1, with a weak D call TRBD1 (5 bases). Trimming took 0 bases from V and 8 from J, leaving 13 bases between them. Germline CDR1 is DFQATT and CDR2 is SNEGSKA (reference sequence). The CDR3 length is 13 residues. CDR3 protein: CSARDGRQPEAFF. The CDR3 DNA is TGCAGTGCTAGAGATGGGAGACAGCCGGAAGCTTTCTTT.

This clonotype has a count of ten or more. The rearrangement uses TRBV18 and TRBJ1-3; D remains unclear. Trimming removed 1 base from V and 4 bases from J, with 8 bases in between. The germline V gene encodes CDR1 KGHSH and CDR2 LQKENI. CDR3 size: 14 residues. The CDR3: CASSPLVEGNTIYF. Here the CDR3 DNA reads TGTGCCAGCTCACCACTGGTAGAGGGAAACACCATATATTTT.

In DNA, the CDR3 is TGCAGTGCTAGGCCGGGACTAGCGGGAGGGGAGCAGTACTTC. It is translated as CSARPGLAGGEQYF. J is TRBJ2-7 and V is TRBV20-1; 16 nucleotides align to TRBD2. The trim removed 3 bases at V and 7 bases at J, leaving 3 bases unmatched. The CDR3 sequence is 14 residues long. Germline V gene sequence: CDR1 DFQATT, CDR2 SNEGSKA (reference sequence).

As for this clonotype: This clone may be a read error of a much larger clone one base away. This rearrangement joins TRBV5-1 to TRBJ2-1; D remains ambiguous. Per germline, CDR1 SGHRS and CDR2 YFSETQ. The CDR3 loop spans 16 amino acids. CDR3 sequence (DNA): TGCGCCAGCAGCTTGGGTGGCGAAAGCTCCTACAATGAGCAGCTCTTC. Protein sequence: CASSLGGESSYNEQLF.

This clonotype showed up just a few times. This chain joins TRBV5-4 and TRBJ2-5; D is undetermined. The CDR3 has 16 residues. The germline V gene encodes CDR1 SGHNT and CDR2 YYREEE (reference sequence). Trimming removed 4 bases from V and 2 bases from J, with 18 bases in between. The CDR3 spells CASSSSSLIRQETQYF. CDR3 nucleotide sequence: TGTGCCAGCAGCAGTAGTTCCCTAATTCGGCAAGAGACCCAGTACTTC.

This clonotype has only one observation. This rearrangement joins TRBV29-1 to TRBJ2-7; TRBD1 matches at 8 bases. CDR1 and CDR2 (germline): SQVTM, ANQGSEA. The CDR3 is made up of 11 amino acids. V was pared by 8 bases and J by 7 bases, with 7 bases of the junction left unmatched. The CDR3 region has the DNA TGCAGCACGAGGACAGGGAGAGAGCAGTACTTC. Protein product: CSTRTGREQYF.

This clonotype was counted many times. CDR3: CASSEIFGSHQPQHF. The CDR3 region has the DNA TGTGCCAGCTCAGAAATATTCGGGAGCCATCAGCCCCAGCATTTT. V is TRBV18 and J is TRBJ1-5; D ambiguous. The CDR3 consists of 15 residues. V lost 5 bases and J lost 5, with 16 bases in between. The germline CDR1 and CDR2 sequences are KGHSH and LQKENI.

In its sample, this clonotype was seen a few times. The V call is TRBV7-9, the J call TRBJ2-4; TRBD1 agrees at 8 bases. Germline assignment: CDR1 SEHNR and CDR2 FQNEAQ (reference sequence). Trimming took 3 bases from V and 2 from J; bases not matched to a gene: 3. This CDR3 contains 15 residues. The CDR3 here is CASSFQGATKNIQYF. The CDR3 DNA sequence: TGTGCCAGCAGCTTCCAGGGGGCGACCAAAAACATTCAGTACTTC. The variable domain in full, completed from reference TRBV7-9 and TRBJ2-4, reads DTGVSQNPRHKITKRGQNVTFRCDPISEHNRLYWYRQTLGQGPEFLTYFQNEAQLEKSRLLSDRFSAERPKGSFSTLEIQRTEQGDSAMYLCASSFQGATKNIQYFGAGTRLSVL.